Listed below are T cell receptor beta chains from one sample, sequenced in a study of cytomegalovirus exposure and HLA in healthy donors. This table comes from immunoSEQ multiplex PCR, and its TCRdb copy is limited to in-frame clones, with some not included. The sample lists approximately 150,000 clones, around 90% occurring once. Sequencing was carried out using PBMCs. The receptor source for this set is a man between 18 and 35 years old in good health and CMV-seropositive. Both conserved end residues are part of each CDR3. The D gene is left open where the match is weak. Clone size is given for some rows only: seen once, a few or many times, or a class if the clone is expanded.

TRBV11-2	TRBD2	TRBJ2-7	-	TGTGCCGCGGGAGGCTCCGGGACCTCCTACGAGCAGTACTTC	CAAGGSGTSYEQYF
TRBV6-6	-	TRBJ2-7	-	TGTGCCAGCAGTTACGTAGGGGGTTTTTACGAGCAGTACTTC	CASSYVGGFYEQYF
TRBV27	-	TRBJ2-2	-	TGTGCCAGCAGTTTGGCCTCGGGGGACTACACCGGGGAGCTGTTTTTT	CASSLASGDYTGELFF
TRBV12-5	-	TRBJ2-3	-	TGTGCTAGTGGTTCCTCGGTGAGGGTGGGAGCGGATACGCAGTATTTT	CASGSSVRVGADTQYF
TRBV25-1	-	TRBJ2-5	-	TGTGCCAGCAGTGAATCGGGAGAGACCCAGTACTTC	CASSESGETQYF
TRBV9	-	TRBJ1-1	-	TGTGCCAGCAGCGACCCAGGGCAGCTTGAAGCTTTCTTT	CASSDPGQLEAFF
TRBV13	-	TRBJ1-3	-	TGTGCCAGCAGCCCGTGGAGGGCCCCTCTTTTCAGCTCTGGAAACACCATATATTTT	CASSPWRAPLFSSGNTIYF
TRBV27	-	TRBJ2-3	-	TGTGCCAGCAGTTTATACAGTTTCGCAGATACGCAGTATTTT	CASSLYSFADTQYF
TRBV7-6	TRBD2	TRBJ2-3	-	TGTGCCAGCAGCTTAGGAGACGGGGGGAGCACAGATACGCAGTATTTT	CASSLGDGGSTDTQYF
TRBV27	-	TRBJ2-4	-	TGTGCCAGCAGTTCCATGACAGTCCCCATTCAGTACTTC	CASSSMTVPIQYF
TRBV10-1	TRBD2	TRBJ2-1	-	TGCGCCAGCGGACTAGCGGGGGGAGATGAGCAGTTCTTC	CASGLAGGDEQFF
TRBV19	-	TRBJ1-1	once	TGTGCCAGTAGTATAGGCAGGGTCCCTGAAGCTTTCTTT	CASSIGRVPEAFF
TRBV5-4	TRBD2	TRBJ2-1	-	TGTGCCAGCAGCCTCACCCGTCGCAGCGGGGGGTACAATGAGCAGTTCTTC	CASSLTRRSGGYNEQFF
TRBV5-4	TRBD2	TRBJ2-3	-	TGTGCCAGCAGCCCAAGCGGGGGGGCAAGAGATACGCAGTATTTT	CASSPSGGARDTQYF
TRBV5-1	-	TRBJ1-1	-	TGCGCCAGCAGCTTGGGACAGGACGGCACTGAAGCTTTCTTT	CASSLGQDGTEAFF
TRBV2	TRBD1	TRBJ1-3	-	TGTGCCAGTCGGGACAGGGTGAGCTCTGGAAACACCATATATTTT	CASRDRVSSGNTIYF
TRBV19	-	TRBJ2-7	-	TGTGCCAGTAGTATAGATCAGGGTTCCGAGCAGTACTTC	CASSIDQGSEQYF
TRBV5-1	-	TRBJ2-1	-	TGCGCCAGCAGCTTGGTCCAGGGCGGTGGTGAGCAGTTCTTC	CASSLVQGGGEQFF
TRBV27	-	TRBJ1-1	-	TGTGCCAGGCCGACTGACAGAACTGAAGCTTTCTTT	CARPTDRTEAFF
TRBV4-1	TRBD2	TRBJ2-1	-	TGCGCCAGCAGCCAAGATGGAGGGAGGGGTGAGCAGTTCTTC	CASSQDGGRGEQFF
TRBV18	-	TRBJ1-1	-	TGTGCCAGCTCACCTAGACAAAATACTGAAGCTTTCTTT	CASSPRQNTEAFF
TRBV6-6	-	TRBJ1-1	-	TGTGCCAGCAGTTACTACAGTAACGGTGAAGCTTTCTTT	CASSYYSNGEAFF
TRBV11-2	-	TRBJ2-7	-	TGTGCCAGCAGCTTAGACGACGGAGCTGGTCTCGAGCAGTACTTC	CASSLDDGAGLEQYF
TRBV18	TRBD1	TRBJ2-7	-	TGTGCCAGCTCACTACCCAGGGACAGGGGGAAAAAGAAGCAGTACTTC	CASSLPRDRGKKKQYF
TRBV9	-	TRBJ1-2	-	TGTGCCAGCAGCGGTTGGACGAAGGGGGACTATGGCTACACCTTC	CASSGWTKGDYGYTF
TRBV7-8	TRBD2	TRBJ2-7	-	TGTGCCAGCGGGGGACTAGCGGCTCTCTACGAGCAGTACTTC	CASGGLAALYEQYF